This T cell receptor beta chain originates from a study of CD8+CD57+ T cells in acquired aplastic anemia. The CDR3 length is 13 residues. The V gene's germline CDR1 is SQVTM and CDR2 ANQGSEA. Trimming pared 6 bases from V and 3 bases from J, leaving 12 bases between. This clonotype has only a few counts. TCR beta VDJ combinations and CDR3 sequences were profiled from genomic DNA. TCRdb analysed the reads with MiXCR anew, one entry per CDR3 protein. The table lists 400,000 to 450,000 distinct CDR3 sequences, 65% to 80% of them singletons. The origin of this receptor is a human donor in good health, serving as a control. Sequenced sample: sorted CD4+, CD8+, or CD8+CD57+ T cells (not recorded which) from PBMCs. V gene TRBV29-1 combines with J gene TRBJ2-1, with D possibly matching TRBD1 (7 bases). DNA for the CDR3: TGCAGCGTCCAGGGGGGAAACTACAATGAGCAGTTCTTC. Residues: CSVQGGNYNEQFF.